Listed below are T cell receptor beta chains from one sample, sequenced in a study of spatial heterogeneity in lung cancer. TCRdb re-called the 5' RACE reads through MiXCR, storing one row per CDR3 protein. This table has 95,000 to 130,000 distinct CDR3 sequences, 10% to 15% appearing once. The sample here was PBMCs, taken at follow-up. The receptors stem from a male donor with early-stage non-small cell lung cancer. Both conserved end residues are trimmed from each CDR3. Each record gives: V gene, CDR3 length, J gene, CDR3 protein.

TRBV29-1	11	TRBJ2-1	SVALQVLWEQF
TRBV28	13	TRBJ1-5	ASSLTPTGNQPQH
TRBV12-3/TRBV12-4	11	TRBJ1-4	ASSQGGRGKLF
TRBV5-1	11	TRBJ2-1	ASSLPGNYEQF
TRBV12-3/TRBV12-4	12	TRBJ2-2	ASKSAGDTGELF
TRBV20-1	12	TRBJ2-3	SATGQPLRDTQY
TRBV3-1	13	TRBJ2-2	ASNTGGFDTGELF
TRBV7-8	13	TRBJ1-5	ASSPSTHSNQPQH
TRBV7-9	11	TRBJ1-1	ASSSRENTEAF
TRBV2	13	TRBJ2-2	ASSPQVTNTGELF
TRBV9	13	TRBJ2-1	ASSVEWGVYNEQF
TRBV29-1	12	TRBJ1-2	SVGGGGGSYGYT
TRBV27	12	TRBJ1-2	ASRPNGQGGGYT
TRBV28	13	TRBJ1-3	ASTRVGNSGNTIY
TRBV7-9	12	TRBJ2-1	ASSLRGTDNEQF
TRBV20-1	12	TRBJ1-4	SARADGLREKLF
TRBV7-8	13	TRBJ1-2	ASSSSGTENYGYT
TRBV19	12	TRBJ1-2	ASSIARNNYGYT
TRBV7-9	9	TRBJ2-7	ASERGPEQY
TRBV6-5	10	TRBJ1-1	ASSPGPPAAF
TRBV5-4	13	TRBJ2-2	ASSGQTANTGELF
TRBV20-1	14	TRBJ2-3	SAELAGGTSTDTQY
TRBV6-6	15	TRBJ1-2	ASSTIGQADLNYGYT